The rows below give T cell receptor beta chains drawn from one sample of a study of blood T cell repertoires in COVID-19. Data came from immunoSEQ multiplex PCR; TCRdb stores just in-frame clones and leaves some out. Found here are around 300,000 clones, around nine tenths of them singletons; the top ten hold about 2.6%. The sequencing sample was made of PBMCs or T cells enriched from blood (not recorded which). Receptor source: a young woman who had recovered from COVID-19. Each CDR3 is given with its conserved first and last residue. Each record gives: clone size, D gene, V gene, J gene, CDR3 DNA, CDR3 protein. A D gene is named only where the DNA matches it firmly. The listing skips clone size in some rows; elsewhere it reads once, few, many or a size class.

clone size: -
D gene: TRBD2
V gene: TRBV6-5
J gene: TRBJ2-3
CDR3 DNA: TGTGCCAGCAGCCGCGGGGGGGCAGGCACAGATACGCAGTATTTT
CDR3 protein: CASSRGGAGTDTQYF

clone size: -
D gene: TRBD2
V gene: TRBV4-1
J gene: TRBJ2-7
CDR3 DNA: TGCGCCAGCAGCCAAGATCGGGGCGGGAGGTCCTACGAGCAGTACTTC
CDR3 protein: CASSQDRGGRSYEQYF

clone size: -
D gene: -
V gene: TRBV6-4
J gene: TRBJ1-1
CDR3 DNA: TGTGCCAGCAGTGCCGATCATAACGGGGACACTGAAGCTTTCTTT
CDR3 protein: CASSADHNGDTEAFF

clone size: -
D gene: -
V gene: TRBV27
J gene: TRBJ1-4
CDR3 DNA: TGTGCCAGCAGTCCAACAGGAAGAACTAATGAAAAACTGTTTTTT
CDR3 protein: CASSPTGRTNEKLFF

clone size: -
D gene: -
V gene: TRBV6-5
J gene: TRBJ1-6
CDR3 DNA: TGTGCCAGCAGTAGGGACATGGTGAATTCACCCCTCCACTTT
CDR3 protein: CASSRDMVNSPLHF

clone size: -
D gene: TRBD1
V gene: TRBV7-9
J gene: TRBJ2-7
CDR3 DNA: TGTGCCAGCAGCTCCCCGGGACAGGGAATCTACGAGCAGTACTTC
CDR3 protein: CASSSPGQGIYEQYF

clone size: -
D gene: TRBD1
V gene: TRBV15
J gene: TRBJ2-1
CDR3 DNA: TGTGCCACCAACCTAGGGGGGACAGGGGGAATCGATGAGCAGTTCTTC
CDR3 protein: CATNLGGTGGIDEQFF

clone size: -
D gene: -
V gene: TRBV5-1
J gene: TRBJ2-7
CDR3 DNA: TGCGCCAGCAGCCTGGAGGGAGGCTCGAGCTCCTACGAGCAGTACTTC
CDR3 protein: CASSLEGGSSSYEQYF

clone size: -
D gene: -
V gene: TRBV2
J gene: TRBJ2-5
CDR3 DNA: TGTGCCAGCAGTGAACCAGGGCCCCAAGAGACCCAGTACTTC
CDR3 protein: CASSEPGPQETQYF

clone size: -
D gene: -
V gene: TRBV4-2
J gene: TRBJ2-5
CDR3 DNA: TGTGCCAGCAGCCCACGACTACAAGAGACCCAGTACTTC
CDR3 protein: CASSPRLQETQYF

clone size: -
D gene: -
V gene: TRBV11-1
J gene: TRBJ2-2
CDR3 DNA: TGTGCCAGCAGCTTATGGGACACGGCCACCGGGGAGCTGTTTTTT
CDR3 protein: CASSLWDTATGELFF

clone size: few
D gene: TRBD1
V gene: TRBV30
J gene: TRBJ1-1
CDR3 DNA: TGTGCCTGGAGTGGGGACAGGAAGAACACTGAAGCTTTCTTT
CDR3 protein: CAWSGDRKNTEAFF

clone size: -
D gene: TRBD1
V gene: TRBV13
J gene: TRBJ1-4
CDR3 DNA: TGTGCCAGCAGCCTTCGACAGGGAGGTGAAAAACTGTTTTTT
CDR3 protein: CASSLRQGGEKLFF

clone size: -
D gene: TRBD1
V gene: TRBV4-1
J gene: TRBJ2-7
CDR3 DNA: TGCGCCAGCAGCCAAGAGGGTCAGGGGACAGGTCTCTACGAGCAGTACTTC
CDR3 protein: CASSQEGQGTGLYEQYF

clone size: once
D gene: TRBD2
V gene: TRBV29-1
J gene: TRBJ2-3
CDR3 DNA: TGCAGCGTTGAAGATCCAGCGGGAGCTCCCACAGATACGCAGTATTTT
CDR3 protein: CSVEDPAGAPTDTQYF

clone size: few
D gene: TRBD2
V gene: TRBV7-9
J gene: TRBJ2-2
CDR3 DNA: TGTGCCAGCAGCCCCCTAGCGGTCGCGAACACCGGGGAGCTGTTTTTT
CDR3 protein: CASSPLAVANTGELFF